This T cell receptor beta chain was captured in a study of T cell changes during pregnancy in multiple sclerosis. The table came from immunoSEQ multiplex PCR; TCRdb's copy has only in-frame clones and leaves some out. The sample yields about 66,000 clones, 90% to 95% seen once. The germline gives CDR1 SGHRS, CDR2 YFSETQ. Trimming removed 4 bases from V and 5 bases from J; junction bases left unmatched: 13. This CDR3 contains 17 residues. The sequenced sample was CD8+ T cells from peripheral blood mononuclear cells, obtained before pregnancy. The chain couples TRBV5-1 to TRBJ2-5; 11 nucleotides agree with TRBD1. The receptor was derived from a female donor with multiple sclerosis, enrolled in a pregnancy study. CDR3 nucleotides: TGCGCCAGCAGCGCTGGACCGGGACAGGGGGGATTTGAGACCCAGTACTTC. Translated: CASSAGPGQGGFETQYF.